These T cell receptor beta chains were read from a single sample in a study of blood T cell repertoires in COVID-19. TCRdb's table, derived via immunoSEQ multiplex PCR, lists solely in-frame clones and lacks some. The table shows roughly 230,000 clones, with around 88% occurring only once. The specimen was peripheral blood. The source is a man between 35 and 55 years old with active or convalescent COVID-19. Each CDR3 is given with its conserved first and last residue. The D gene is left open where the match is weak.

TRBV29-1	TRBD2	CSVDRLAGGSTDTQYF
TRBV5-1	TRBD2	CASSPGDKGSGRAFEQYF
TRBV27	-	CASPTFQSNYGYTF
TRBV4-3	-	CASSQDSGGRQPQHF
TRBV19	-	CASSPGADRGNQPQHF
TRBV11-3	-	CASSLGRGRSLNTEAFF
TRBV24-1	-	CATSDLDSDRDGTQYF
TRBV19	TRBD2	CASSGLAGDPHEQFF
TRBV19	TRBD1	CASSDEGQSGRAGANVLTF
TRBV5-1	TRBD1	CASSSSTGPSGNTIYF
TRBV4-1	TRBD1	CASSQADRSSGNTIYF